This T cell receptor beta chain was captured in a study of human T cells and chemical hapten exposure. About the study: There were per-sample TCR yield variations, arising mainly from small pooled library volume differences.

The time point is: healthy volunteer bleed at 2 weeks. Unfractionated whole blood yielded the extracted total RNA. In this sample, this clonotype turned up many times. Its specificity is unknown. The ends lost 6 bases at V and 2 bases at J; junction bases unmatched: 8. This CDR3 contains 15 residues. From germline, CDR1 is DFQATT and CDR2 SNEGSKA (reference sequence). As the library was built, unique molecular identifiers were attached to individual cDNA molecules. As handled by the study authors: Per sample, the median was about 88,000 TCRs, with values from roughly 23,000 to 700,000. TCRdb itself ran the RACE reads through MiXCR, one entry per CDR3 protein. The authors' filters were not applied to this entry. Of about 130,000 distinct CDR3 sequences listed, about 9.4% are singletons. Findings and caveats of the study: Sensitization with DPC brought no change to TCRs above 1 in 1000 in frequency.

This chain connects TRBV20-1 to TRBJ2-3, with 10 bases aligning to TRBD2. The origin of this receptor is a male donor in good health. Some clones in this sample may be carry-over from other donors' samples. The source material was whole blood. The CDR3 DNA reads TGCAGTGCCTCTAGCGGGGGCCGATTCACAGATACGCAGTATTTT. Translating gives CSASSGGRFTDTQYF.